This TCR beta chain appears in the sequencing data of a study of tumor-infiltrating lymphocytes in primary liver carcinoma. The researchers produced TCR beta cDNA from 500 ng total RNA with a constant-region primer. Libraries for TCR beta were built through three nested multiplex PCR rounds, which together made up a slightly modified ARM-PCR procedure. The first two PCR rounds, roughly 9 cycles each, used TRBV1-TRBV30 forward primers and a C-beta reverse primer. TCRdb processed the multiplex PCR reads anew with MiXCR; each CDR3 protein has one entry. This table has some 110,000 distinct CDR3 sequences, 80% to 85% appearing once. In the case of this clonotype: Its antigen remains unknown. This CDR3 fails to terminate in the conserved phenylalanine or tryptophan, so it likely reflects a read error.

Unsorted bulk tissue of roughly 17-33 mg yielded co-extracted RNA and DNA. Patients' primary liver carcinoma was surgically resected. Chronic HBV infection, which was untreated, was present in the patients. Each individual tumor supplied samples from five separate regions. CDR1 SQVTM and CDR2 ANQGSEA come from the germline V gene. The CDR3 is 11 residues long. General observations from the study: Significantly larger top-250-clone fractions were found in tumors than in blood (p = 0.039).

This TCR derives from a man aged 40-49 years with primary liver carcinoma and hepatitis B virus infection. J is TRBJ2-1 and V is TRBV29-1; TRBD2 aligns across 8 bases. What was sequenced was liver tumor tissue from sampling region 3. The sample's subset: tumor region T3, left-lateral pole. CDR3 sequence (DNA): TGCATCGTTCAGCGGGAGAGTGAGCAGTTCTCC. This codes for CIVQRESEQFS.